The present entry profiles one T cell receptor (beta chain) with its context. This receptor's antigen is unknown. The record has no base qualities; no much larger clone is one base away. These data belong to a study of shared clonotypes between healthy human individuals (dated by TCRdb to the early 2020s). In terms of the full investigation: Three men and a couple of women, aged 18 to 49 years, made up the cohort. Blood TCR repertoires of about 5 healthy adults were deeply sequenced to estimate repertoire size and the extent of clonotype sharing between individuals. Per donor, three plates each were used for CD4 naive and CD4 memory, two for CD8 naive, and one for CD8 memory. Each donor's leukapheresis produced roughly between roughly 0.85 and 9.5 billion PBMCs. To increase sequencing depth and limit assay-specific biases, TCR repertoire library preparation and sequencing were carried out by different laboratories using diverse techniques. Summary of the overall study and its limitations: Incomplete sequencing was indicated by rarefaction of sorted-subset datasets, despite the large sequencing depth. Sampling was restricted to blood, and TCR repertoires in tissue are likely to differ from TCR repertoires in blood. Based on pairwise subsampling, the degree of clonotype sharing among donors was expected to be affected by sequencing depth. Estimated clonotype richness was generally larger for naive than for memory subsets. Because the study included only a small number of donors, the genetic and exposure-history diversity represented was limited. Across four donors, roughly 5.4% of naive CD4, approximately 3.5% of naive CD8, around 2.5% of memory CD4, and under 0.45% of memory CD8 clonotypes were shared. Clonotypes shared by all four sorted-subset donors showed higher generation probabilities than non-shared clonotypes.

Measured from the cysteine to the phenylalanine, the CDR3 is 14 residues long. The sequence is cut down to CDR3 DNA, 42 bases in frame from base 1. Per the germline V gene, SGHRS is the CDR1 and YFSETQ is the CDR2. Trimming removed 6 bases from V and 1 base from J; the gene matches leave 4 bases unexplained. Using the deep immunoSEQ assay, multiplex PCR amplified TCR CDR3 regions from genomic DNA. Genomic DNA extracted from each cell subset was distributed evenly over all wells of several immunoSEQ 96-well plates, and each plate served as one replicate. Each replicate PCR for sorted subsets received about 220 ng genomic DNA, equal to roughly 29,000 T cell genomes. Purified libraries were quantified with a Qubit 3.0 fluorometer, sized on a Bioanalyzer 2100, and re-quantified with the KAPA Library Quantification kit. A separate single-read 150-cycle Illumina NextSeq 550 flow cell was used to sequence each immunoSEQ 96-well plate. The authors processed their data as follows. Because only junctional sequences without quality scores were contained in the immunoSEQ output, filtering matching that applied to full-length reads could not be performed. Sequences were annotated with PyIR, a Python wrapper for IgBLAST v1.9, using IMGT germline references to assign V/J genes and CDR3. Reads were removed for weak V/J assignments (E-value above 1e-6), missing CDR3, stop codons, out-of-frame junctions, or ambiguous translated residues. V3J clonotypes were defined as sequences sharing the same inferred V gene, J gene, and CDR3 amino acid sequence. To compute the percentage overlap between repertoires, the number of shared unique clonotypes was divided by the size of the smaller repertoire. Richness of each repertoire was evaluated using RTK rarefaction, the Chao1 estimator, and Recon v2.1 estimates of unobserved clonotypes. Generation probabilities for all TCRbeta clonotypes obtained by the gDNA method from a handful of donors were computed using OLGA. TCRdb carries this immuneACCESS record with in-frame sequences only. Its versions omit some clonotypes, under half of them owing to an unresolved V gene in the studies checked, with the rest unexplained. V, J and clone size are taken as reported in that table, and D and trimming were inferred from the DNA itself. The sample profile shows 2 million to 2.5 million clones; 95% of them were found once. The ten biggest clones cover approximately 0.13% of the sample.

Healthy HIV-negative adults with no recently reported acute infections or vaccinations were included as donors. Every donor was a Caucasian adult living in Nashville, Tennessee, USA. CD4+ T cells were enriched by magnetic negative selection, after which naive cells were positively selected on CD45RA and the negative fraction was taken as the memory subset. Blood was collected by leukapheresis, and PBMCs were isolated by Ficoll-Histopaque density gradient centrifugation and then cryopreserved in liquid nitrogen vapor phase. Analytical flow cytometry was used to check the purity and quantity of each magnetically sorted T cell population. From each sorted fraction, genomic DNA was isolated and quantified by UV absorbance on a Nanodrop 2000c.

The sequence links TRBV5-1 to TRBJ1-2, with 9 junctional bases fitting TRBD1. The source material was naive CD4+ T cells sorted from blood. Taken with the paper, the label for cell subset or site translates to: CD45RA+ positively selected. The receptor comes from a man aged 18 to 30 in good health. The nucleotide sequence is TGCGCCAGCAAAGACAGGGGGGATAACTATGGCTACACCTTC. This codes for CASKDRGDNYGYTF.